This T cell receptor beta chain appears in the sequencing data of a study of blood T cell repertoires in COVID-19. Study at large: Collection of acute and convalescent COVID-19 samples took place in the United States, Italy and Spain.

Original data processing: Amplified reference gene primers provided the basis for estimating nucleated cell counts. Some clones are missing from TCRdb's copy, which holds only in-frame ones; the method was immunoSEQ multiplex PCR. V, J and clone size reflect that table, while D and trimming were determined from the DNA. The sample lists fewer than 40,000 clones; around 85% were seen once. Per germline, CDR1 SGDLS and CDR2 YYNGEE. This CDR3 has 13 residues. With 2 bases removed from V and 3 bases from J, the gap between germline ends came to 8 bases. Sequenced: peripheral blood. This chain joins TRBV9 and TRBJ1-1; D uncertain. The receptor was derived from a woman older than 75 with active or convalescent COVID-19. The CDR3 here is CASSVGRYTEAFF. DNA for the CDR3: TGTGCCAGCAGCGTGGGCCGTTACACTGAAGCTTTCTTT.